This TCR beta chain was obtained from a study of shared clonotypes between healthy human individuals. Using immunoSEQ multiplex PCR, the repertoire was profiled, and TCRdb retains in-frame clones only, with some absent. The table has around 700,000 clones, approximately 79% seen once. This CDR3 is built from 16 residues. The trim removed 5 bases at V and 7 bases at J, leaving 10 bases unmatched. From germline, CDR1 is SGHVS and CDR2 FNYEAQ. Study results and caveats: Rarefaction gave evidence that sorted-subset sequencing remained incomplete despite large depth.

Healthy HIV-negative adults with no recent acute infections or vaccinations were recruited as donors. In the case of this clone: The antigen is undetermined.

The V gene is TRBV7-6, the J gene TRBJ2-1; 11 nucleotides line up with TRBD1. Sequencing was done on a sample of memory CD4+ T cells sorted from blood. Subset of the sample: CD45RA-negative fraction. The receptor was isolated from a young woman in good health. CDR3 sequence: CASSLRSGQGANEQFF. In DNA, the CDR3 is TGTGCCAGCAGCCTTCGAAGCGGACAGGGGGCAAATGAGCAGTTCTTC.